The clone carrying this TCR beta chain was recorded many times. Its antigen is not identified. This sample is part of a study of metastatic and nonmetastatic thyroid tumors. Looking at the study overall: Both malignant and benign thyroid patients supplied peripheral blood and tumor or nodule tissue samples, across which the repertoires of these patients were then compared. Whole-study findings and limits: The reported finding was significantly higher TCR beta diversity in malignant thyroid tumors relative to benign nodules, in blood and tumor.

CDR1 is SGDLS and CDR2 is YYNGEE in the germline V gene. With V trimmed by 2 bases and J by 6 bases, 5 bases remained unmatched. The CDR3 has 15 residues. Original processing notes: A distant-metastasis classifier for papillary thyroid cancer was built using CDR3 differences across clinicopathological groups. TCRdb used MiXCR to call clones anew from the PCR reads. These V and J calls rely on TCRdb rather than the paper's analysis. Among about 18,000 clones listed, 25% to 30% were seen once. None of the patients had undergone any treatment ahead of thyroid surgery. Sequenced: tumor tissue. The rearrangement uses TRBV9 and TRBJ2-1; 10 bases match TRBD1. This TCR was recovered from a male donor with papillary thyroid cancer or a benign thyroid nodule (not recorded which). Some clones in this sample may be carry-over from other donors' samples. The CDR3 loop is CASSVFGTGANEQFF. For the CDR3, the DNA is TGTGCCAGCAGCGTTTTCGGGACAGGGGCCAATGAGCAGTTCTTC.